The 24 T cell receptor beta chains in this list originate from one sample, sequenced in a study of shared clonotypes between healthy human individuals. Produced via immunoSEQ multiplex PCR; TCRdb's table is partial and in-frame only. Found here are some 2,500,000 clones, roughly 93% of them singletons; the top ten hold approximately 0.37%. Sequenced sample: naive CD4+ T cells from PBMCs. Subset of the sample: CD45RA+ positively selected. These receptor sequences come from a man younger than 35 in good health. Some clones in this sample may be carry-over from other donors' samples.

Regarding this clone: The sample has other DNA sequences that encode this CDR3 too. The chain recombines TRBV5-1 with TRBJ2-3; the match to TRBD2 covers 7 bases. In germline, CDR1 is SGHRS, CDR2 YFSETQ. V shed 1 base, J shed 1 base, and the junction held 6 bases outside the gene matches. This CDR3 contains 16 residues. The CDR3 region is CASSLISGSGTDTQYF. CDR3 DNA sequence: TGCGCCAGCAGCTTGATTAGCGGGTCAGGCACAGATACGCAGTATTTT.

This clone has only one observation. V usage is TRBV7-9 and J usage is TRBJ1-5, with D perhaps TRBD1 (6 bases). V lost 5 bases and J lost 1, with 15 bases in between. This CDR3 spans 16 amino acids. In germline, CDR1 is SEHNR, CDR2 FQNEAQ (reference sequence). DNA for the CDR3: TGTGCCAGCAGCCCAGTAGGGGGGTTAAGCAATCAGCCCCAGCATTTT. Translating gives CASSPVGGLSNQPQHF.

This chain joins TRBV5-1 and TRBJ2-1; tentative D call: TRBD1 (6 bases). This CDR3 region has 14 residues. Germline loops: CDR1 SGHRS, CDR2 YFSETQ. Trimming removed 5 bases from V and 7 bases from J, with 16 bases in between. CDR3 nucleotides: TGCGCCAGCAGTTCAGTGGGAAGGGGGAATGAGCAGTTCTTC. Its protein is CASSSVGRGNEQFF. The full variable domain, in which reference TRBV5-1 and TRBJ2-1 provide the parts outside the CDR3, is KAGVTQTPRYLIKTRGQQVTLSCSPISGHRSVSWYQQTPGQGLQFLFEYFSETQRNKGNFPGRFSGRQFSNSRSEMNVSTLELGDSALYLCASSSVGRGNEQFFGPGTRLTVL.

The rearrangement links TRBV27 to TRBJ2-1; no clear D gene. The V end lost 4 bases, the J end lost 12 bases, and 10 bases lay between the germline ends. The germline CDR1 and CDR2 sequences are MNHEY and SMNVEV (reference sequence). This CDR3 region has 11 residues. CDR3 nucleotides: TGTGCCAGCAGTTCAGGCGGAAGGCAGTTCTTC. This sequence encodes CASSSGGRQFF.

The CDR3 sequence: CASGVAGSSYEQYF. The CDR3 DNA follows: TGTGCCAGCGGGGTGGCGGGGTCCTCCTACGAGCAGTACTTC. V and J are TRBV6-6 and TRBJ2-7; the D gene is possibly TRBD2 (6 bases). The V gene lost 8 bases and the J gene lost 0 bases, with 14 bases spanning the gap. CDR1 and CDR2 from the germline V gene are MNHNY and SVGAGI (reference sequence). The CDR3 has 14 residues.

The chain carries TRBV11-3 and TRBJ2-7; possible D gene TRBD1, 7 bases. V lost 3 bases, J lost 6 bases, and 12 bases lay in between. Germline V gene data show CDR1 as SGHNT and CDR2 as YENEEA. This CDR3 comprises 13 residues. The CDR3 bases are TGTGCCAGCAGCTTTCACAGGGGAGGCGAGCAGTACTTC. Translating gives CASSFHRGGEQYF.

The gene calls are TRBV2 and TRBJ1-1, with D tentatively TRBD1 (5 bases). From germline, CDR1 is SNHLY and CDR2 FYNNEI. Trimming took 3 bases from V and 6 from J, leaving 11 bases between them. The CDR3 is 13 residues long. The CDR3 loop is CASSDRVVSEAFF. The CDR3 region has the DNA TGTGCCAGCAGTGACAGGGTAGTTTCTGAAGCTTTCTTT.

V gene TRBV7-8 combines with J gene TRBJ1-5, with D perhaps matching TRBD1 (6 bases). Between the trimmed V and J ends, which lost 0 bases and 6 bases, there was a span of 24 bases. The CDR3 is made up of 19 amino acids. The V gene's germline CDR1 is SGHVS and CDR2 FQNEAQ. CDR3 sequence (DNA): TGTGCCAGCAGCTTAGCATCCACGAGGGGGGCCACAAGGAGTCAGCCCCAGCATTTT. This encodes CASSLASTRGATRSQPQHF.

The chain couples TRBV5-4 to TRBJ2-6; D perhaps matches TRBD2 (5 bases). The V gene lost 2 bases and the J gene lost 0 bases, with 12 bases spanning the gap. This CDR3 has 17 residues. CDR1 and CDR2 from the germline V gene are SGHNT and YYREEE (reference sequence). This CDR3 is CASSLGVGDSGANVLTF. DNA of the CDR3: TGTGCCAGCAGCTTAGGAGTGGGAGACTCTGGGGCCAACGTCCTGACTTTC.

The chain employs TRBV11-3 and TRBJ2-2; D perhaps matches TRBD1 (6 bases). Deletions cut 3 bases from V and 4 bases from J, with 18 bases between. CDR1 is SGHNT and CDR2 is YENEEA in the germline V gene. The CDR3 has 17 amino acids. The CDR3 reads CASSFRGLSGATGELFF. DNA for the CDR3: TGTGCCAGCAGCTTTAGAGGTCTGTCAGGGGCCACCGGGGAGCTGTTTTTT.

The chain is built from TRBV5-6 and TRBJ1-2; 9 positions agree with TRBD1. V shed 3 bases, J shed 3 bases, and the junction held 9 bases outside the gene matches. Germline V gene lookup returns CDR1 SGHDT and CDR2 YYEEEE. The CDR3 has 16 amino acids. DNA for the CDR3: TGTGCCAGCAGCTCCCCGACTCGGACAGGGGACTATGGCTACACCTTC. Residues: CASSSPTRTGDYGYTF.

V and J are TRBV19 and TRBJ2-5; no clear D gene. The DNA end lines up better with TRBJ2-7; the J call may be wrong. Germline values: CDR1 LNHDA, CDR2 SQIVND (reference sequence). This CDR3 is 14 amino acids long. The CDR3, as DNA: TGTGCCAGTAGTACGAGGTGGTCCCTTGGCGAGCAGTACTTC. The encoded protein is CASSTRWSLGEQYF.

This chain joins TRBV29-1 and TRBJ2-7; 10 nucleotides match TRBD1. Germline values: CDR1 SQVTM, CDR2 ANQGSEA. The CDR3 totals 12 residues. The V and J ends lost 7 bases and 2 bases, in that order; junction bases with no gene match: 2. The CDR3 DNA reads as TGCAGCGGACAGGGGGCCACCTACGAGCAGTACTTC. This encodes CSGQGATYEQYF.

This chain links TRBV9 with TRBJ2-3; no firm D call. The ends were cut back, 0 bases at V and 4 bases at J, with 3 bases in the middle. Germline CDR1 reads SGDLS; CDR2 reads YYNGEE. CDR3 length: 12 amino acids. CDR3 bases: TGTGCCAGCAGCGTAGTGGCAGATACGCAGTATTTT. As protein: CASSVVADTQYF.

The gene calls are TRBV7-2 and TRBJ2-5; either TRBD1 or TRBD2 may fit D (5 bases each). The CDR3 sequence is 16 residues long. Germline CDR1 is SGHTA and CDR2 is FQGNSA. V shed 2 bases and J shed 7 bases, with 20 bases lying between them. The CDR3 nucleotides read TGTGCCAGCAGCTTAAGTCCTCCGGGACCAGAGGGGACCCAGTACTTC. Residues: CASSLSPPGPEGTQYF.

The chain recombines TRBV5-1 with TRBJ1-4, with 7 bases fitting TRBD1. The CDR3 has 17 amino acids. Germline trimming cut 0 bases from V and 7 bases from J; bases unmatched to any gene: 12. Germline assignment: CDR1 SGHRS and CDR2 YFSETQ. The CDR3 sequence: CASSLGTGPSRGEKLFF. DNA for the CDR3: TGCGCCAGCAGCTTGGGGACAGGCCCCTCGAGAGGTGAAAAACTGTTTTTT.

V is TRBV10-3 and J is TRBJ2-7; D may correspond to TRBD1 or TRBD2 (5 bases each). Trimming stripped 4 bases from V and 1 base from J, with 11 bases between. The CDR3 spans 14 residues. Germline-derived CDR1 and CDR2 are ENHRY and SYGVKD. Here the CDR3 reads CAISGGDGSYEQYF. The CDR3 nucleotides are TGTGCCATCAGTGGTGGGGACGGGTCCTACGAGCAGTACTTC.

The rearrangement links TRBV5-4 to TRBJ2-2, with 9 bases identical to TRBD1. CDR3 size: 15 residues. V was clipped by 3 bases and J by 8 bases; unmatched bases: 8. CDR1 is SGHNT, CDR2 YYREEE, per germline (reference sequence). CDR3 in amino acids: CASSSPGQGEGELFF. The CDR3 DNA reads TGTGCCAGCAGCTCTCCGGGACAGGGTGAGGGGGAGCTGTTTTTT.

The genes are TRBV7-2 and TRBJ1-2; maybe TRBD1 (5 bases). Per germline, CDR1 SGHTA and CDR2 FQGNSA. The CDR3 spans 13 residues. V lost 5 bases and J 4 bases, leaving 11 bases between the germline ends. The CDR3: CASSKDNAYGYTF. The CDR3 nucleotides read TGTGCCAGCAGCAAGGACAATGCCTATGGCTACACCTTC.

This clone has just a few counts. J is TRBJ1-5 and V is TRBV4-1; no definite D call. This CDR3 is built from 15 residues. V shed 1 base and J shed 5 bases, with 12 bases lying between them. Germline V gives CDR1 MGHRA, CDR2 YSYEKL. The CDR3 nucleotides read TGCGCCAGCAGCCAAGGGCCCTTCGGGGATCAGCCCCAGCATTTT. Amino acid sequence: CASSQGPFGDQPQHF.

The chain uses TRBV14 and TRBJ1-2; D perhaps matches TRBD1 (5 bases). CDR1 is SGHDN, CDR2 FVKESK, per germline. The ends were cut back, 3 bases at V and 7 bases at J, with 12 bases in the middle. The CDR3 extends over 13 amino acids. The CDR3 sequence is CASSHSRGAGYTF. DNA for the CDR3: TGTGCCAGCAGCCATTCGCGTGGGGCTGGCTACACCTTC.

This clone was recorded once. The sample carries other DNA sequences with the same CDR3. The V gene is TRBV7-2, the J gene TRBJ1-2, with D tentatively TRBD1 (5 bases). The CDR3 is made up of 12 amino acids. Trimming shortened V by 1 base and J by 8 bases, and 8 bases separated the two germline ends. Germline values: CDR1 SGHTA, CDR2 FQGNSA. The CDR3, as DNA: TGTGCCAGCAGCTTAGTGGGGGAGGGCTACACCTTC. This encodes CASSLVGEGYTF. Drawing the rest from reference TRBV7-2 and TRBJ1-2, the complete variable domain is GAGVSQSPSNKVTEKGKDVELRCDPISGHTALYWYRQSLGQGLEFLIYFQGNSAPDKSGLPSDRFSAERTGGSVSTLTIQRTQQEDSAVYLCASSLVGEGYTFGSGTRLTVV.

V and J are TRBV28 and TRBJ2-1; D is possibly TRBD1 (5 bases). The V and J ends lost 2 bases and 9 bases respectively, with 11 bases between them. The length of the CDR3 is 13 residues. Germline lookup yields CDR1 MDHEN and CDR2 SYDVKM. The CDR3 nucleotides are TGTGCCAGCAGTTTAGGCCGACAGTTTGAGCAGTTCTTC. It specifies CASSLGRQFEQFF.

This chain joins TRBV28 and TRBJ1-5; TRBD1 matches at 8 bases. The CDR3 is made up of 17 amino acids. The ends lost 5 bases at V and 1 base at J; junction bases unmatched: 10. Germline CDR1 reads MDHEN; CDR2 reads SYDVKM. The CDR3 nucleotides read TGTGCCAGCAGTCAACAGGGGGTCCGGGGCAGCAATCAGCCCCAGCATTTT. This gives the protein CASSQQGVRGSNQPQHF. Variable domain in full (rest from reference TRBV28 and TRBJ1-5): DVKVTQSSRYLVKRTGEKVFLECVQDMDHENMFWYRQDPGLGLRLIYFSYDVKMKEKGDIPEGYSVSREKKERFSLILESASTNQTSMYLCASSQQGVRGSNQPQHFGDGTRLSIL.